This T cell receptor (beta chain) is from a study of blood T cells in healthy people across ages. General study points: A roughly linear fall in TCR beta diversity per million T cells was seen with increasing age.

Worth noting for this clonotype: Its antigen is as yet unknown.

The authors extracted at least 6 micrograms of total RNA per sample. For the second PCR, which ran for roughly 6 to 12 cycles, a sample-barcoded 5' primer and a J-beta primer mix were used. TCRdb called the 5' RACE reads again in MiXCR, with one record for every CDR3 protein. The sample shows around 1,500,000 distinct CDR3 sequences, 28% of them seen only once. The CDR3 spans 12 residues. With 8 bases removed from V and 7 bases from J, the gap between germline ends came to 14 bases. Germline V gives CDR1 SGHAT, CDR2 FQNNGV. Sample: blood. This TCR derives from a woman in her 30s in good health. The V and J genes are TRBV11-2 and TRBJ1-2; a weak D match, TRBD1 (5 bases). The CDR3 is CASGGAGGGYTF. CDR3 nucleotide sequence: TGTGCCAGCGGCGGGGCTGGGGGTGGCTACACCTTC.